Below, one T cell receptor (beta chain) is given with its context. These data are taken from a study of shared clonotypes between healthy human individuals. CD8 cells classed as naive were CD45RO-negative and positively selected for CCR7, excluding terminally differentiated effector memory CD45RA+ cells. Data came from immunoSEQ multiplex PCR; TCRdb stores just in-frame clones and leaves some out. The data contain around 2.1 million clones, about 93% of them singletons. The CDR3 totals 15 residues. Germline-derived CDR1 and CDR2 are MRHNA and SNTAGT. Trimming left V 2 bases short and J 4 bases short, with 13 bases between.

J is TRBJ2-3 and V is TRBV6-4; D is possibly TRBD2 (6 bases). The sequencing input was naive CD8+ T cells from PBMCs. This TCR derives from a man younger than 35 in good health. Some clones in this sample may be carry-over from other donors' samples. The CDR3 DNA is TGTGCCAGCAGTGACGGGACTGCCTCTGCAGATACGCAGTATTTT. Protein product: CASSDGTASADTQYF.